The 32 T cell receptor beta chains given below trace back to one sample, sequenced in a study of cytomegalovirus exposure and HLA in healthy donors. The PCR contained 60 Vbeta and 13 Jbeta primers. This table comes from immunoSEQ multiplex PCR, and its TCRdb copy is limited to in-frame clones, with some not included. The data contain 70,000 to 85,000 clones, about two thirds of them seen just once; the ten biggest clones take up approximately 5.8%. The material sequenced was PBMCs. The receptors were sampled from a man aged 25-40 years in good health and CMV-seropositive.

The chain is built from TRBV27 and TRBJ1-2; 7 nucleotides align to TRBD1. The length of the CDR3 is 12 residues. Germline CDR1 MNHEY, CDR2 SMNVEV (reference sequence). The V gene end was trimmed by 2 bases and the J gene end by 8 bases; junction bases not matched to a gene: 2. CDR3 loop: CASSLDRAGYTF. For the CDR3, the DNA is TGTGCCAGCAGTTTAGACAGGGCGGGCTACACCTTC.

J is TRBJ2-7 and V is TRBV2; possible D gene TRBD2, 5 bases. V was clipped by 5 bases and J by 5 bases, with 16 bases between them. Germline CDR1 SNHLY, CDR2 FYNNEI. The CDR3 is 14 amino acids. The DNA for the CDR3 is TGTGCCAGCAGTCGGACTCGAAGAGAAGACGAGCAGTACTTC. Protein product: CASSRTRREDEQYF.

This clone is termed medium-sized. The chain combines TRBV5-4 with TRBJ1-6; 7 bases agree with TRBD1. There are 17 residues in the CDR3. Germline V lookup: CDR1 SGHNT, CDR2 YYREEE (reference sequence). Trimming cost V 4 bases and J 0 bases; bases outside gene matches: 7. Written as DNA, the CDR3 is TGTGCCAGCAGCGTAGGACAGGCGAGCTCCTATAATTCACCCCTCCACTTT. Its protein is CASSVGQASSYNSPLHF. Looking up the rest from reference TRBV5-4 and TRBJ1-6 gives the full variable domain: ETGVTQSPTHLIKTRGQQVTLRCSSQSGHNTVSWYQQALGQGPQFIFQYYREEENGRGNFPPRFSGLQFPNYSSELNVNALELDDSALYLCASSVGQASSYNSPLHFGNGTRLTVT.

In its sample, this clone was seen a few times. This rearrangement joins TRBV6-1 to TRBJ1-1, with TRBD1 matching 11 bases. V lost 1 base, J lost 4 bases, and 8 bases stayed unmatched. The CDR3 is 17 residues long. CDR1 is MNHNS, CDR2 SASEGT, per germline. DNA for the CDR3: TGTGCCAGCAGTGAAGGGACAGGGGGCGTCAGTCGCACTGAAGCTTTCTTT. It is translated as CASSEGTGGVSRTEAFF.

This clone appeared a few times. The chain's CDR3 is CASSEEGYQPQHF. CDR3 nucleotides: TGTGCCAGCAGCGAGGAGGGGTATCAGCCCCAGCATTTT. The rearrangement joins TRBV7-9 to TRBJ1-5; possible D gene TRBD1, 5 bases. CDR1 and CDR2 (germline): SEHNR, FQNEAQ (reference sequence). The CDR3 totals 13 residues. V lost 5 bases and J lost 5, with 10 bases in between.

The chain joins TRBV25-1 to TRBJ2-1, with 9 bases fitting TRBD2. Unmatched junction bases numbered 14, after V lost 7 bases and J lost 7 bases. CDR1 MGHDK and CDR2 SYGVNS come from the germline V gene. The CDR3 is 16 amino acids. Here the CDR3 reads CASKIWAGGPGNEQFF. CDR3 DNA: TGTGCCAGCAAAATATGGGCGGGAGGGCCGGGTAATGAGCAGTTCTTC.

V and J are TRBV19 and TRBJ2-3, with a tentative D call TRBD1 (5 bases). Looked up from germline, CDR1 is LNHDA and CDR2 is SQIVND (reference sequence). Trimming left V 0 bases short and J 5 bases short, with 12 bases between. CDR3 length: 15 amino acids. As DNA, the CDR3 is TGTGCCAGTAGTATAGACAGGGTCGGTGGAGATACGCAGTATTTT. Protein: CASSIDRVGGDTQYF.

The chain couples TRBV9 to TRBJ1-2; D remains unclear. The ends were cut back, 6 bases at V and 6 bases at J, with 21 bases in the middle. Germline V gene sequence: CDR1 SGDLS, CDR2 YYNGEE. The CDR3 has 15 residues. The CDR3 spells CASTPRGIGPHGYTF. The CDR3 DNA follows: TGTGCCAGCACCCCCCGGGGAATAGGACCACATGGCTACACCTTC.

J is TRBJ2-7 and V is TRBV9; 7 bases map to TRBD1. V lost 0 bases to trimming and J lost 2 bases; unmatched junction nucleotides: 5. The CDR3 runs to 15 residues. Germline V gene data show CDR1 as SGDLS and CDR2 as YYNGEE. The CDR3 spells CASSVEGTAPYEQYF. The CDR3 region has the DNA TGTGCCAGCAGCGTAGAGGGGACAGCACCCTACGAGCAGTACTTC.

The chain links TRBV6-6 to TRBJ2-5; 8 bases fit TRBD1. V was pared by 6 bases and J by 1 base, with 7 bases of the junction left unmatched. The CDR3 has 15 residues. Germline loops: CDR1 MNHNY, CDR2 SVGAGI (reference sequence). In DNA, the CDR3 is TGTGCCAGCAGCTACGGACAGGGTTCCCAAGAGACCCAGTACTTC. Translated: CASSYGQGSQETQYF.

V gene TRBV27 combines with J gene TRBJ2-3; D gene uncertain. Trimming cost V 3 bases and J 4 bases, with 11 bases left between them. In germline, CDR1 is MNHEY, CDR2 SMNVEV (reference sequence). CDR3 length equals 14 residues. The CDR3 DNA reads TGTGCCAGCAGTTTGTTTCTCGGTGCAGATACGCAGTATTTT. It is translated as CASSLFLGADTQYF.

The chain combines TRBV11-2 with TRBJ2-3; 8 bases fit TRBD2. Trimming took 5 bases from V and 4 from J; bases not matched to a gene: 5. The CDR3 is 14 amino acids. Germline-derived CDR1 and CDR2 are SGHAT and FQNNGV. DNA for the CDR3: TGTGCCAGCAGCCGGGGGGGCCGGTCAGATACGCAGTATTTT. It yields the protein CASSRGGRSDTQYF.

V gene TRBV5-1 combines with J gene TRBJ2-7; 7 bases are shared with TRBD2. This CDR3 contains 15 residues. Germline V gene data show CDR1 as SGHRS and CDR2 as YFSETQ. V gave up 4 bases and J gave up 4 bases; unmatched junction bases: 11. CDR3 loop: CASSILWGGGYEQYF. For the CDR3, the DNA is TGCGCCAGCAGCATCCTTTGGGGCGGGGGATACGAGCAGTACTTC.

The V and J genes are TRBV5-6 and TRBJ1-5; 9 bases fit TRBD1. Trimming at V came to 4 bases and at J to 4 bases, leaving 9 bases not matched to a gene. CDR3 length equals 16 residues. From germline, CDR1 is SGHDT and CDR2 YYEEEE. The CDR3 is CASSEGQGGLNQPQHF. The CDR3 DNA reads TGTGCCAGCAGCGAGGGACAGGGAGGTTTAAATCAGCCCCAGCATTTT.

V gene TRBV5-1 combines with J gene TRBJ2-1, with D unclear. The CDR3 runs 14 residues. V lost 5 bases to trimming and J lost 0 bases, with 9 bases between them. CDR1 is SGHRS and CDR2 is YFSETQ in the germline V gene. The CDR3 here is CASRTEYSYNEQFF. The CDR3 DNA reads TGCGCCAGCAGGACGGAGTACTCCTACAATGAGCAGTTCTTC.

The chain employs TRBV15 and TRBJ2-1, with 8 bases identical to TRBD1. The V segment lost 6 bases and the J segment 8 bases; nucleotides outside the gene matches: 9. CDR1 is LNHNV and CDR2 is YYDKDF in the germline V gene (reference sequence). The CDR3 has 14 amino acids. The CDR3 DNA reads TGTGCCACCAGTATGGACAGGGAACTTTATGAGCAGTTCTTC. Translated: CATSMDRELYEQFF.

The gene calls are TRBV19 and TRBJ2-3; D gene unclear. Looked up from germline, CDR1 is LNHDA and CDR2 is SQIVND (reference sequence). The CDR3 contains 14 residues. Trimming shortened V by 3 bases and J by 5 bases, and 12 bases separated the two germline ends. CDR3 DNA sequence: TGTGCCAGTAGTATTGAAGCAGCGAGAGATACGCAGTATTTT. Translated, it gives CASSIEAARDTQYF.

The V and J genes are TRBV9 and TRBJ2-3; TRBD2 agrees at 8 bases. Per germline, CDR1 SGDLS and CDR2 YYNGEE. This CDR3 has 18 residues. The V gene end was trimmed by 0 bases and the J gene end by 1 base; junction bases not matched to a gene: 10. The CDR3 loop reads CASSVVSGSGSRTDTQYF. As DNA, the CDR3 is TGTGCCAGCAGCGTAGTATCCGGGAGCGGGAGTCGCACAGATACGCAGTATTTT.

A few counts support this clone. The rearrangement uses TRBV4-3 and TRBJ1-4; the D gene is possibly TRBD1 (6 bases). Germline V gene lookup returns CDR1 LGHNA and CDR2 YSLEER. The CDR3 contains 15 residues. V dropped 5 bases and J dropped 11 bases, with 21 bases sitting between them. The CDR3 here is CASSTRDTRPEKLFF. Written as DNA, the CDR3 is TGCGCCAGCAGCACCCGGGACACTCGTCCTGAGAAACTGTTTTTT.

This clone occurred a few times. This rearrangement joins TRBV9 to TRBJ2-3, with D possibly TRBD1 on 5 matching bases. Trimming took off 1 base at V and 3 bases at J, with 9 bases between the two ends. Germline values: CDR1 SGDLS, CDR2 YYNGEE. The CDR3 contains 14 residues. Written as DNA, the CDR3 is TGTGCCAGCAGCGTAAGGGGTCGGACAGATACGCAGTATTTT. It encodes CASSVRGRTDTQYF.

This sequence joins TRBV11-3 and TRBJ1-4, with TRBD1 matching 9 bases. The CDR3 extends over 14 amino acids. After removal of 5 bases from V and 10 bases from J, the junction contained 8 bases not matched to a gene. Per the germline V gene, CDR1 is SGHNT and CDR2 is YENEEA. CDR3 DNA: TGTGCCAGCAGCAACCGGGACAGGGTAGGAAAACTGTTTTTT. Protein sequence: CASSNRDRVGKLFF.

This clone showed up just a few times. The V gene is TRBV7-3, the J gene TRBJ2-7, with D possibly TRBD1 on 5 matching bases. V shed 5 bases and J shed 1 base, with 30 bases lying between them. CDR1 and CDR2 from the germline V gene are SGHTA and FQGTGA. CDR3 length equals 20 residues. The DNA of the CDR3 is TGTGCCAGCAGCGCTACATATCCCCCCCGACCGACAGCCGATTCCTACGAGCAGTACTTC. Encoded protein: CASSATYPPRPTADSYEQYF.

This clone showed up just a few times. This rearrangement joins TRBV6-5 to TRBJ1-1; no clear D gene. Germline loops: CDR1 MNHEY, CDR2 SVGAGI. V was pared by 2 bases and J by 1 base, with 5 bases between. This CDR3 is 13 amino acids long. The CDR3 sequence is CASSYSQNTEAFF. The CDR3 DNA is TGTGCCAGCAGTTACAGCCAGAACACTGAAGCTTTCTTT.

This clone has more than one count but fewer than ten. Here the CDR3 reads CASSKGRSNYSGANVLTF. The CDR3 region has the DNA TGTGCCAGCAGCAAAGGTCGGTCGAACTACTCTGGGGCCAACGTCCTGACTTTC. The genes are TRBV21-1 and TRBJ2-6; TRBD2, the table's D call, was not compared with the DNA. TRBV21-1 is labeled a pseudogene. CDR3 length equals 18 residues.

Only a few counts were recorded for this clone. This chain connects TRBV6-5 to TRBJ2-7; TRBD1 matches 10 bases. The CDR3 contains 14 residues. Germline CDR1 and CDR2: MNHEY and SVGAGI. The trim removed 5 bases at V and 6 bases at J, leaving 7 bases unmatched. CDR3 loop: CASSLRTGGGEQYF. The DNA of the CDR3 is TGTGCCAGCAGTCTAAGGACAGGGGGGGGCGAGCAGTACTTC.

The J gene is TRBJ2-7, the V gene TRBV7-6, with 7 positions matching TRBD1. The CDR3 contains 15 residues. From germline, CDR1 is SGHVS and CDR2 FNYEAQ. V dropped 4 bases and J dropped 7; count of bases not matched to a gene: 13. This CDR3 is CASSSIRDSANEQYF. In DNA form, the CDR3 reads TGTGCCAGCAGCTCCATCCGGGACAGTGCCAATGAGCAGTACTTC.

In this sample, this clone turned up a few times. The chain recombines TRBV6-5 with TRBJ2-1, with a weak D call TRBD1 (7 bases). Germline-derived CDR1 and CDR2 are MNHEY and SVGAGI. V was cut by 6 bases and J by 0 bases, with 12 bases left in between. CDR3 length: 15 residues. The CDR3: CASSRGTASYNEQFF. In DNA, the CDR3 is TGTGCCAGCAGCCGCGGGACAGCCTCCTACAATGAGCAGTTCTTC.

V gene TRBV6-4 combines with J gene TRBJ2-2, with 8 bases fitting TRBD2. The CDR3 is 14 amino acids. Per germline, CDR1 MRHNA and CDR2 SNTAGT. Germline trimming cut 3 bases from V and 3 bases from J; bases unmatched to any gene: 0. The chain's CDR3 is CASSEGLDTGELFF. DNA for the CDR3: TGTGCCAGCAGTGAGGGACTAGACACCGGGGAGCTGTTTTTT.

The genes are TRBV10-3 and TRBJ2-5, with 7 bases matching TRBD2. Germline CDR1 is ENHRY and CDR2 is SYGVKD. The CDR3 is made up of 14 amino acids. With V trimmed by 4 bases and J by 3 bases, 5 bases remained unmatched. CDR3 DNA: TGTGCCATCAGTGGGGGGAGGGGAGAAGAGACCCAGTACTTC. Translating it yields CAISGGRGEETQYF.

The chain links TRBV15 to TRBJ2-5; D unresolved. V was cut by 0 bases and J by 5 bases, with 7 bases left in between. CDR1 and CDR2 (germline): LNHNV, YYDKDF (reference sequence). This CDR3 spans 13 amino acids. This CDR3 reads CATSRDLQETQYF. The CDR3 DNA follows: TGTGCCACCAGCAGAGATTTACAGGAGACCCAGTACTTC.

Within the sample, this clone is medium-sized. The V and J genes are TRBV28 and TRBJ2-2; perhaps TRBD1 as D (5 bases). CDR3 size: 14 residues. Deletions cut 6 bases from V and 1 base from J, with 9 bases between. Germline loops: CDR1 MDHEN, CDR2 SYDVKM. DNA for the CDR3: TGTGCCAGCAGCATTGACAGGAACACCGGGGAGCTGTTTTTT. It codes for CASSIDRNTGELFF. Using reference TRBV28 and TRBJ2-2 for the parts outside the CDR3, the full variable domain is DVKVTQSSRYLVKRTGEKVFLECVQDMDHENMFWYRQDPGLGLRLIYFSYDVKMKEKGDIPEGYSVSREKKERFSLILESASTNQTSMYLCASSIDRNTGELFFGEGSRLTVL.

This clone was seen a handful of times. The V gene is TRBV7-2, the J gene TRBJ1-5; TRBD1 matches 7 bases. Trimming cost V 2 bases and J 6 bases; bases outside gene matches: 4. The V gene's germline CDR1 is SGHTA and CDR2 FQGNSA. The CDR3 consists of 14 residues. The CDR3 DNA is TGTGCCAGCAGCTTAAGACAGGGTGGTCAGCCCCAGCATTTT. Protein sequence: CASSLRQGGQPQHF.